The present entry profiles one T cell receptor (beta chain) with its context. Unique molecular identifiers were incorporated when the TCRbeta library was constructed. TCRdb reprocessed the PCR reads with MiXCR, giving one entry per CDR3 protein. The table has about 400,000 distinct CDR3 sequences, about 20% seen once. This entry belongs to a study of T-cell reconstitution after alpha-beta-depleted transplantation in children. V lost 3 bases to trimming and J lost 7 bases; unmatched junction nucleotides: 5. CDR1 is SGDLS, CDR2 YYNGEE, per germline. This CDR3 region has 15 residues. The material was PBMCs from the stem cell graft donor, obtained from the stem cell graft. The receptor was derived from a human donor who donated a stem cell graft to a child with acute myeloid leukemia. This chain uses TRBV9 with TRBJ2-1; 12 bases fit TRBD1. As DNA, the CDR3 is TGTGCCAGCAGCGCGGGACAGGGGGCTTGGAATGAGCAGTTCTTC. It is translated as CASSAGQGAWNEQFF.